This T cell receptor (beta chain) appears in the sequencing data of a study of follicular helper T cells after annual influenza vaccination. The study, taken as a whole, reports: Rare clonotypes were missed; only roughly 10-22% of cells gave TCRB.

Of note for this clone: No antigen is known for it.

V shed 5 bases and J shed 6 bases, with 19 bases lying between them. The CDR3 has 15 amino acids. Germline V lookup: CDR1 MDHEN, CDR2 SYDVKM. As for time point: 2015-2016 season, pre-vaccination. TCRB was sequenced at Survey level resolution. Here immunoSEQ multiplex PCR was the method, and the copy in TCRdb shows in-frame clones only, minus some. The data contain over 10,000 clones, 80% of them singletons. The starting material was CXCR5+ CD38- circulating T follicular helper cells from blood, obtained on the day of influenza vaccination. Subset here: circulating Tfh, non-naive CD4+CXCR5+PD-1+ (ICOS+CD38+ or ICOS-CD38-). The J gene is TRBJ1-1, the V gene TRBV28; maybe TRBD1 (5 bases). This TCR was recovered from an adult who received the influenza vaccine. The CDR3 sequence is CASSPGTTGSAEAFF. The DNA of the CDR3 is TGTGCCAGCAGTCCAGGGACGACGGGGAGCGCTGAAGCTTTCTTT.